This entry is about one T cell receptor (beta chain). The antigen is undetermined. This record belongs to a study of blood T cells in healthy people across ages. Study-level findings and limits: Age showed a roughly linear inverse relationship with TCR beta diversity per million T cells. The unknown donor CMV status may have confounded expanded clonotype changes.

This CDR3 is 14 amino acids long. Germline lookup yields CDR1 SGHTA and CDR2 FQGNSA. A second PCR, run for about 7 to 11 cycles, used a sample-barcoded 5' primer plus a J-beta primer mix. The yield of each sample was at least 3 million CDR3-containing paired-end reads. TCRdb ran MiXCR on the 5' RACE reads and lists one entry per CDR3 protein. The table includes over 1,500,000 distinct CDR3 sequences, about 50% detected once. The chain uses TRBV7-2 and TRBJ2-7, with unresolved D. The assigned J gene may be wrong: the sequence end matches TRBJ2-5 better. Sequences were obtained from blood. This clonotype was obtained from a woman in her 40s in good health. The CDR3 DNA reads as TGTGCCAGCAGCTTACAGCCAAGTGGGGAGACCCAGTACTTC. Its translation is CASSLQPSGETQYF.